This TCR beta chain emerged from a study of blood T cell repertoires in COVID-19. Study information: The study drew acute and convalescent COVID-19 samples from the United States, Italy and Spain.

Here immunoSEQ multiplex PCR was the method, and the copy in TCRdb shows in-frame clones only, minus some. The profile shows about 170,000 clones, around 85% of them singletons. This CDR3 comprises 16 residues. With 2 bases clipped from V and 4 bases from J, the junction kept 6 bases outside the gene matches. CDR1 LNHDA and CDR2 SQIVND come from the germline V gene (reference sequence). The clonotype comes from a man at least 80 years old with COVID-19, enrolled during active disease. Sample: peripheral blood. V usage is TRBV19 and J usage is TRBJ1-1; 11 bases fit TRBD1. The CDR3 here is CASSINRGTGGTEAFF. The CDR3 nucleotides are TGTGCCAGTAGTATAAACCGCGGGACAGGGGGCACTGAAGCTTTCTTT.